The 31 T cell receptor beta chains listed next were all sequenced from one sample in a study of T cell clonotyping in hematopoietic cell transplantation. TCRdb's table, derived via immunoSEQ multiplex PCR, lists solely in-frame clones and lacks some. In the table there are some 9,400 clones, more than 75% of which are singletons. Documented time point: recipient sample about 28 days before transplant, after cytoreduction. This material consisted of peripheral blood mononuclear cells, taken before stem cell transplant. The receptor source for this set is a woman aged 60-75 years with acute myeloid leukemia. Some clones in this sample may be carry-over from other donors' samples.

This chain uses TRBV19 with TRBJ2-6; TRBD1 might be the D (6 bases). Germline loops: CDR1 LNHDA, CDR2 SQIVND (reference sequence). This CDR3 spans 23 amino acids. V was pared by 4 bases and J by 4 bases, with 35 bases between. CDR3 DNA sequence: TGTGCCAGTAGTAGATCCCCACTGACAGGTCAACACCCCTTCTCTGTCGGGGCCAACGTCCTGACTTTC. Protein product: CASSRSPLTGQHPFSVGANVLTF.

The J gene is TRBJ2-5, the V gene TRBV5-1; TRBD2 is a possible D gene (5 bases). Trimming took off 4 bases at V and 4 bases at J, with 17 bases between the two ends. This CDR3 is built from 15 residues. Germline V lookup: CDR1 SGHRS, CDR2 YFSETQ. The CDR3 DNA is TGCGCCAGCAGCCTGGACTCCCTTAAGGGAGAGACCCAGTACTTC. Its protein is CASSLDSLKGETQYF. Looking up the rest from reference TRBV5-1 and TRBJ2-5 gives the full variable domain: KAGVTQTPRYLIKTRGQQVTLSCSPISGHRSVSWYQQTPGQGLQFLFEYFSETQRNKGNFPGRFSGRQFSNSRSEMNVSTLELGDSALYLCASSLDSLKGETQYFGPGTRLLVL.

The CDR3 DNA reads TGTGCCAGCAGTTACGGGACAGGGGGCTATGGCTACACCTTC. Translated, it gives CASSYGTGGYGYTF. The chain employs TRBV6-6 and TRBJ1-2, with 11 bases that match TRBD1. J lost 4 bases, V lost 2 bases, and 0 bases had no gene match. CDR1 is MNHNY, CDR2 SVGAGI, per germline (reference sequence). This CDR3 spans 14 amino acids.

The CDR3 sequence: CASKGVKAEAFF. CDR3 nucleotide sequence: TGTGCCAGCAAGGGGGTGAAGGCTGAAGCTTTCTTT. The rearrangement links TRBV14 to TRBJ1-1; possible D gene TRBD1, 6 bases. The CDR3 runs to 12 residues. V was cut by 7 bases and J by 6 bases, with 12 bases left in between. Germline CDR1 SGHDN, CDR2 FVKESK. Looking up the rest from reference TRBV14 and TRBJ1-1 gives the full variable domain: EAGVTQFPSHSVIEKGQTVTLRCDPISGHDNLYWYRRVMGKEIKFLLHFVKESKQDESGMPNNRFLAERTGGTYSTLKVQPAELEDSGVYFCASKGVKAEAFFGQGTRLTVV.

This clone was counted only a few times. V gene TRBV28 combines with J gene TRBJ1-1; TRBD1 might be the D (6 bases). The V end lost 5 bases, the J end lost 14 bases, and 15 bases lay between the germline ends. The length of the CDR3 is 11 residues. CDR1 and CDR2 from the germline V gene are MDHEN and SYDVKM. In DNA, the CDR3 is TGTGCCAGCAGTACGGGGGCAACCCTCTTCTTT. This encodes CASSTGATLFF.

The chain carries TRBV10-3 and TRBJ2-3, with 15 bases aligning to TRBD2. Germline CDR1 and CDR2: ENHRY and SYGVKD. The CDR3 is 16 residues long. The ends lost 8 bases at V and 7 bases at J; junction bases unmatched: 10. The CDR3 DNA reads as TGTGCCATCGGGGGACTAGCGGGAGGAGGTCAGAATACGCAGTATTTT. As protein: CAIGGLAGGGQNTQYF.

In its sample, this clone was seen a few times. V and J are TRBV28 and TRBJ1-5; maybe TRBD1 (6 bases). Germline V gene sequence: CDR1 MDHEN, CDR2 SYDVKM. Trimming removed 3 bases from V and 5 bases from J, with 11 bases in between. The CDR3 covers 14 residues. The CDR3 nucleotides read TGTGCCAGCAGTTTGACAGGTTTATATCAGCCCCAGCATTTT. Encoded protein: CASSLTGLYQPQHF. The variable domain in full, completed from reference TRBV28 and TRBJ1-5, reads DVKVTQSSRYLVKRTGEKVFLECVQDMDHENMFWYRQDPGLGLRLIYFSYDVKMKEKGDIPEGYSVSREKKERFSLILESASTNQTSMYLCASSLTGLYQPQHFGDGTRLSIL.

This clone was counted between two and nine times. The chain carries TRBV21-1 and TRBJ1-1. TRBV21-1 is deemed a pseudogene. The CDR3 length is 14 residues. The CDR3 protein is CASSPLRGITEAFF. CDR3 nucleotides: TGTGCCAGCAGCCCCCTCCGAGGAATCACTGAAGCTTTCTTT.

The chain combines TRBV4-3 with TRBJ1-2; TRBD1 is a possible D gene (6 bases). In germline, CDR1 is LGHNA, CDR2 YSLEER. Trimming removed 0 bases at V and 5 bases at J, with 10 bases between. This CDR3 has 14 residues. CDR3 coding DNA: TGCGCCAGCAGCCAAGAGACAGGATTATATGGCTACACCTTC. Protein sequence: CASSQETGLYGYTF.

The rearrangement joins TRBV28 to TRBJ2-3; either TRBD1 or TRBD2 may fit D (5 bases each). V lost 10 bases, J lost 1 base, and 15 bases lay in between. The CDR3 runs to 14 residues. The V gene's germline CDR1 is MDHEN and CDR2 SYDVKM. CDR3 DNA: TGTGCCACCGAGAGTGGGGGTGGCACAGATACGCAGTATTTT. Its translation is CATESGGGTDTQYF.

The chain links TRBV30 to TRBJ2-1, with D perhaps matching TRBD2 (7 bases). CDR1 and CDR2 (germline): GTSNPN, SVGIG (reference sequence). The V gene lost 3 bases and the J gene lost 5 bases, with 11 bases spanning the gap. CDR3 length: 13 amino acids. The CDR3 nucleotides read TGTGCCTGGAGCTCGGGGGGCCACAATGAGCAGTTCTTC. It translates to CAWSSGGHNEQFF.

The chain joins TRBV29-1 to TRBJ2-1; D not certain. CDR3 length equals 12 residues. Germline V gene lookup returns CDR1 SQVTM and CDR2 ANQGSEA. The V end was cut by 3 bases, the J end by 7 bases, with 10 bases between. CDR3 sequence reads: CSVEPSPNEQFF. CDR3 in DNA: TGCAGCGTTGAGCCCAGCCCAAATGAGCAGTTCTTC.

The chain carries TRBV6-5 and TRBJ1-6; the D is unclear. CDR3 length: 13 amino acids. CDR1 and CDR2 from the germline V gene are MNHEY and SVGAGI. The V and J ends lost 3 bases and 8 bases respectively, with 8 bases between them. The CDR3 loop is CASSYSRDSPLHF. The CDR3 DNA sequence: TGTGCCAGCAGTTATTCCCGGGATTCACCCCTCCACTTT.

The chain couples TRBV19 to TRBJ1-2; possible D gene TRBD1, 5 bases. Germline assignment: CDR1 LNHDA and CDR2 SQIVND (reference sequence). The V and J ends lost 9 bases and 3 bases respectively, with 20 bases between them. The CDR3 spans 15 residues. CDR3 sequence reads: CASQGVEFSDYGYTF. DNA of the CDR3: TGTGCCAGCCAGGGTGTCGAGTTTAGCGACTATGGCTACACCTTC.

The chain has TRBV4-1 and TRBJ1-6, with 8 bases lining up with TRBD1. CDR1 MGHRA and CDR2 YSYEKL come from the germline V gene. The CDR3 has 14 residues. J was trimmed by 14 bases and V by 3 bases; bases with no gene match: 9. The CDR3 bases are TGCGCCAGCAGCCACCCCGACAGGGGATCGACCCTCCACTTT. This translates into CASSHPDRGSTLHF.

This rearrangement joins TRBV7-3 to TRBJ2-1, with D perhaps TRBD1 (5 bases). The CDR3 length is 14 residues. In germline, CDR1 is SGHTA, CDR2 FQGTGA. V gave up 5 bases and J gave up 3 bases, with 11 bases separating them. The CDR3: CASSPTQGYNEQFF. Written as DNA, the CDR3 is TGTGCCAGCAGCCCCACGCAGGGCTACAATGAGCAGTTCTTC.

The chain joins TRBV30 to TRBJ1-2; 7 bases align to TRBD1. The CDR3 runs to 13 residues. J lost 9 bases, V lost 2 bases, and 9 bases had no gene match. Germline CDR1 and CDR2: GTSNPN and SVGIG (reference sequence). The CDR3 nucleotides read TGTGCCTGGAGTTACGACAGGGAAGGAAGCTACACCTTC. It yields the protein CAWSYDREGSYTF.

The V gene is TRBV6-4, the J gene TRBJ1-4, with TRBD1 matching 9 bases. V was pared by 8 bases and J by 6 bases, with 13 bases of the junction left unmatched. CDR1 is MRHNA, CDR2 SNTAGT, per germline. CDR3 length: 16 amino acids. CDR3 sequence: CASFRLIRDRDEKLFF. The CDR3, as DNA: TGTGCCAGCTTTCGCCTTATTCGGGACAGGGATGAAAAACTGTTTTTT.

This chain uses TRBV7-3 with TRBJ2-5, with TRBD2 matching over 8 bases. Germline assignment: CDR1 SGHTA and CDR2 FQGTGA. This CDR3 has 15 amino acids. The ends lost 5 bases at V and 5 bases at J; junction bases unmatched: 10. The CDR3 DNA sequence: TGTGCCAGCAGCCTCGCTAGATCGGGGGGGGAGACCCAGTACTTC. It translates to CASSLARSGGETQYF.

This clone was picked up one time. The chain combines TRBV7-2 with TRBJ2-7; D may be TRBD1 or TRBD2 (5 bases each). The CDR3 contains 15 residues. V lost 5 bases to trimming and J lost 5 bases, with 19 bases between them. Per the germline V gene, CDR1 is SGHTA and CDR2 is FQGNSA. The CDR3 coding sequence is TGTGCCAGCAGCCTCATCCGGGCAGGGAGCGACGAGCAGTACGTC. This encodes CASSLIRAGSDEQYV.

This chain joins TRBV7-3 and TRBJ2-7; TRBD1 might be the D (5 bases). V gave up 5 bases and J gave up 5 bases, with 16 bases separating them. CDR3 length: 14 residues. Per germline, CDR1 SGHTA and CDR2 FQGTGA. The CDR3 spells CASSPSRSGNEQYF. The CDR3 nucleotides are TGTGCCAGCAGCCCCTCGCGCTCAGGGAACGAGCAGTACTTC.

The V gene is TRBV5-5, the J gene TRBJ1-3; D not resolved. Looked up from germline, CDR1 is SGHKS and CDR2 is YYEKEE (reference sequence). Trimming left V 1 base short and J 0 bases short, with 14 bases between. CDR3 size: 17 residues. The CDR3 loop is CASSLLSVSHSGNTIYF. For the CDR3, the DNA is TGTGCCAGCAGCTTGCTCTCTGTATCCCACTCTGGAAACACCATATATTTT.

The J gene is TRBJ2-1, the V gene TRBV7-2; 9 bases match TRBD2. With 6 bases clipped from V and 3 bases from J, the junction kept 12 bases outside the gene matches. This CDR3 is built from 17 residues. The V gene's germline CDR1 is SGHTA and CDR2 FQGNSA. The CDR3 DNA reads TGTGCCAGCAGTTCTCGGGGAGCGGGAGGTAACTACAATGAGCAGTTCTTC. It encodes CASSSRGAGGNYNEQFF. Combining the CDR3 with reference TRBV7-2 and TRBJ2-1 gives the whole variable domain GAGVSQSPSNKVTEKGKDVELRCDPISGHTALYWYRQSLGQGLEFLIYFQGNSAPDKSGLPSDRFSAERTGGSVSTLTIQRTQQEDSAVYLCASSSRGAGGNYNEQFFGPGTRLTVL.

The chain combines TRBV7-6 with TRBJ2-1; 7 bases agree with TRBD2. Looked up from germline, CDR1 is SGHVS and CDR2 is FNYEAQ. The CDR3 contains 17 residues. The J segment lost 1 base and the V segment lost 5 bases, leaving 11 bases of the junction unmatched. The CDR3 protein is CASSLRPPGGSYNEQFF. The CDR3 DNA reads TGTGCCAGCAGCCTTAGGCCCCCCGGGGGGTCCTACAATGAGCAGTTCTTC. The full variable domain, in which reference TRBV7-6 and TRBJ2-1 provide the parts outside the CDR3, is GAGVSQSPRYKVTKRGQDVALRCDPISGHVSLYWYRQALGQGPEFLTYFNYEAQQDKSGLPNDRFSAERPEGSISTLTIQRTEQRDSAMYRCASSLRPPGGSYNEQFFGPGTRLTVL.

The V gene is TRBV12-5, the J gene TRBJ2-3, with 12 bases identical to TRBD2. There are 15 residues in the CDR3. V was pared by 5 bases and J by 3 bases, with 3 bases of the junction left unmatched. CDR1 is LGHNT and CDR2 is FRNRAP in the germline V gene. The CDR3 DNA sequence: TGTGCTAGTGGTCCCGGGACTAGCGGGACAGATACGCAGTATTTT. Translated, it gives CASGPGTSGTDTQYF.

The chain couples TRBV10-2 to TRBJ2-1; D gene unclear. This CDR3 is 13 amino acids long. V was clipped by 2 bases and J by 8 bases, with 10 bases between them. Germline CDR1 reads WSHSY; CDR2 reads SAAADI. Written as DNA, the CDR3 is TGCGCCAGCAGTGAGACCCCCCGCCATGAGCAGTTCTTC. This codes for CASSETPRHEQFF.

The chain has TRBV28 and TRBJ1-2; D is possibly TRBD1 (5 bases). The CDR3 sequence is 15 residues long. Germline-derived CDR1 and CDR2 are MDHEN and SYDVKM. The V end was cut by 6 bases, the J end by 4 bases, with 18 bases between. CDR3: CASSFFSYRLYGYTF. The CDR3 region has the DNA TGTGCCAGCAGCTTCTTTTCCTACAGGCTCTATGGCTACACCTTC.

J is TRBJ2-1 and V is TRBV2, with TRBD1 identical over 8 bases. Trimming cost V 7 bases and J 4 bases; bases outside gene matches: 9. The germline CDR1 and CDR2 sequences are SNHLY and FYNNEI. This CDR3 comprises 15 residues. This CDR3 is CASTTGTGGYNEQFF. CDR3 DNA: TGTGCCAGCACTACTGGGACAGGTGGATACAATGAGCAGTTCTTC.

The chain is built from TRBV5-4 and TRBJ1-3; 7 bases fit TRBD1. V was pared by 2 bases and J by 4 bases, with 9 bases of the junction left unmatched. The CDR3 sequence is 16 residues long. Germline V CDR1 and CDR2: SGHNT, YYREEE (reference sequence). Here the CDR3 DNA reads TGTGCCAGCAGCTTCTTCGACAGGGCTGACGGAAACACCATATATTTT. Protein product: CASSFFDRADGNTIYF.

The rearrangement links TRBV11-3 to TRBJ2-2; possibly TRBD2 for D (6 bases). Deletions cut 5 bases from V and 5 bases from J, with 21 bases between. Germline CDR1 reads SGHNT; CDR2 reads YENEEA. The CDR3 spans 17 residues. DNA for the CDR3: TGTGCCAGCAGCCTTGAAAGTTGGGGACTGACAACCGGGGAGCTGTTTTTT. Translating gives CASSLESWGLTTGELFF.

The chain couples TRBV5-1 to TRBJ2-1; D gene uncertain. V was cut by 4 bases and J by 6 bases, with 14 bases left in between. CDR1 and CDR2 from the germline V gene are SGHRS and YFSETQ. CDR3 size: 14 residues. The CDR3 here is CASSDITKTNEQFF. CDR3 in DNA: TGCGCCAGCAGCGACATAACCAAGACCAATGAGCAGTTCTTC.